The T cell receptor beta chain under discussion was sequenced for a study of blood T cell repertoires in COVID-19. Looking at the study overall: The United States, Italy and Spain were the sources of the acute and convalescent COVID-19 samples.

Profiled with immunoSEQ multiplex PCR; TCRdb holds only in-frame clones, not every one. The sample lists roughly 170,000 clones; around 85% were seen once. J gave up 3 bases and V 2 bases, and 3 bases lay outside the gene matches. The CDR3 loop spans 15 amino acids. CDR1 and CDR2 (germline): KGHSH, LQKENI. The chain joins TRBV18 to TRBJ2-1; TRBD2 matches at 8 bases. The TCR was taken from an older man with active or convalescent COVID-19. The sample consisted of peripheral blood. The CDR3 protein is CASSPTSGDYNEQFF. The DNA for the CDR3 is TGTGCCAGCTCACCAACTAGCGGAGACTACAATGAGCAGTTCTTC.